Each of the 9 T cell receptor beta chains below was sequenced from the same sample in a study of OX40 agonist ivuxolimab in advanced cancers. Measured with immunoSEQ multiplex PCR; TCRdb has only the in-frame clones, and not every one. The profile covers roughly 16,000 clones, with about 86% appearing a single time and approximately 4.1% taken by the ten largest. The sequenced sample was CD4+ or CD8+ T cells sorted from blood, obtained in a trial of the OX40 agonist ivuxolimab. These receptors were obtained from an adult with an advanced solid tumor such as melanoma, head and neck, liver or kidney cancer.

The chain has TRBV6-5 and TRBJ2-5; the match to TRBD2 covers 7 bases. The CDR3 extends over 14 amino acids. The V segment lost 6 bases and the J segment 5 bases; nucleotides outside the gene matches: 9. CDR1 and CDR2 from the germline V gene are MNHEY and SVGAGI. CDR3 amino acids: CASRRKRDGETQYF. Written as DNA, the CDR3 is TGTGCCAGCAGAAGGAAGCGGGATGGGGAGACCCAGTACTTC.

This clone was recorded once. The V call is TRBV6-1, the J call TRBJ1-5; 9 bases are shared with TRBD1. This CDR3 region has 13 residues. Germline values: CDR1 MNHNS, CDR2 SASEGT. The trim removed 11 bases at V and 5 bases at J, leaving 7 bases unmatched. CDR3 sequence: CAATDRGYQPQHF. The CDR3, as DNA: TGTGCCGCGACAGACAGGGGGTATCAGCCCCAGCATTTT.

J is TRBJ2-7 and V is TRBV28; 8 nucleotides line up with TRBD1. Germline V CDR1 and CDR2: MDHEN, SYDVKM. CDR3 length: 13 residues. The ends lost 9 bases at V and 3 bases at J; junction bases unmatched: 7. The CDR3 reads CASLNDRGYEQYF. For the CDR3, the DNA is TGTGCCAGTTTGAACGACAGGGGCTACGAGCAGTACTTC.

The gene calls are TRBV7-2 and TRBJ2-7, with D possibly TRBD2 on 5 matching bases. V gave up 5 bases and J gave up 6 bases, with 20 bases separating them. The CDR3 is made up of 15 amino acids. Germline V gene lookup returns CDR1 SGHTA and CDR2 FQGNSA. In nucleotides, the CDR3 is TGTGCCAGCAGCCGGGCCATGGACTTCGCTGGCGAGCAGTACTTC. Translation gives CASSRAMDFAGEQYF.

This clone is a singleton in its sample. V gene TRBV7-3 combines with J gene TRBJ1-6, with D possibly matching TRBD1 (5 bases). CDR1 is SGHTA and CDR2 is FQGTGA in the germline V gene. V was cut by 3 bases and J by 9 bases, with 12 bases left in between. The CDR3 has 14 residues. Here the CDR3 reads CASSLGQGISPLHF. As DNA, the CDR3 is TGTGCCAGCAGCTTGGGGCAGGGTATTTCACCCCTCCACTTT. Full variable domain (remainder filled in from reference TRBV7-3 and TRBJ1-6): GAGVSQTPSNKVTEKGKYVELRCDPISGHTALYWYRQSLGQGPEFLIYFQGTGAADDSGLPNDRFFAVRPEGSVSTLKIQRTERGDSAVYLCASSLGQGISPLHFGNGTRLTVT.

This chain connects TRBV5-1 to TRBJ2-5; D is perhaps TRBD2 (5 bases). The V gene lost 3 bases and the J gene lost 0 bases, with 6 bases spanning the gap. Germline-derived CDR1 and CDR2 are SGHRS and YFSETQ. This CDR3 comprises 13 residues. The CDR3: CASSSTNQETQYF. The CDR3 DNA sequence: TGCGCCAGCAGCTCGACTAACCAAGAGACCCAGTACTTC.

V is TRBV10-3 and J is TRBJ2-5; a weak D match, TRBD2 (7 bases). V was clipped by 6 bases and J by 5 bases, with 13 bases between them. This CDR3 contains 13 residues. Per germline, CDR1 ENHRY and CDR2 SYGVKD. DNA of the CDR3: TGTGCCATCAGGGGGGCAGCGGGGGAGACCCAGTACTTC. The encoded protein is CAIRGAAGETQYF.

The rearrangement uses TRBV4-3 and TRBJ2-1; TRBD2 might be the D (5 bases). This CDR3 contains 13 residues. Germline CDR1 and CDR2: LGHNA and YSLEER. Trimming stripped 0 bases from V and 8 bases from J, with 8 bases between. For the CDR3, the DNA is TGCGCCAGCAGCCAAGAAGGGCGGGATGAGCAGTTCTTC. Its protein is CASSQEGRDEQFF.

This chain connects TRBV7-3 to TRBJ2-6; D unresolved. This CDR3 is built from 13 residues. CDR1 is SGHTA, CDR2 FQGTGA, per germline. The V gene lost 3 bases and the J gene lost 4 bases, with 4 bases spanning the gap. For the CDR3, the DNA is TGTGCCAGCAGCTTGGCCGGGGCCAACGTCCTGACTTTC. Protein: CASSLAGANVLTF.